The T cell receptor (beta chain) under discussion was sequenced for a study of blood T cells in healthy people across ages. Notes on this clonotype: Its antigen is still unknown.

Then a second PCR, running about 7 to 11 cycles, was carried out with a sample-barcoded 5' primer and a J-beta primer mix. Each TCR beta cDNA got a 12-nucleotide random molecular identifier. MiXCR was run by TCRdb on the 5' RACE reads, yielding one entry per CDR3 protein. The repertoire holds 1,300,000 or so distinct CDR3 sequences, with 59% as singletons. Study outcomes and limitations: As age increased, TCR beta diversity per million T cells fell in a roughly linear fashion. Both higher diversity and more naive CD4+ cells marked long-lived donors when set against aged donors. A strong correlation was seen between TCR beta diversity and naive T cell percentage.

The sequence came from a man between 18 and 29 years old in good health. Material: blood.

CDR3 amino acids: CASSVDSPGEQYF. CDR3 DNA sequence: TGTGCCAGCAGCGTAGATTCCCCGGGTGAGCAGTACTTC. This rearrangement joins TRBV9 to TRBJ2-5, with no clear D. Trimming took off 0 bases at V and 11 bases at J, with 14 bases between the two ends. From germline, CDR1 is SGDLS and CDR2 YYNGEE. The CDR3 loop spans 13 amino acids.